This passage covers 31 T cell receptor beta chains from one sample sequenced in a study of CXCR3-negative and CXCR3-positive naive CD8 T cells. UMI-labeled 5' RACE TRB cDNA libraries were prepared from the cells. After re-calling the 5' RACE reads, TCRdb lists one entry per CDR3 protein, DNA absent. The listing records 20,000 to 25,000 distinct CDR3 sequences. The sequencing input was memory CD8+ T cells from blood. Receptors were obtained from a human donor in good health. Some clones in this sample may be carry-over from other donors' samples.

The gene calls are TRBV4-1 and TRBJ2-7. The germline gives CDR1 MGHRA, CDR2 YSYEKL. The CDR3 extends over 15 amino acids. The CDR3 protein is CASSQDLVGAYEQYF.

The chain links TRBV7-3 to TRBJ1-1. This CDR3 is 16 amino acids long. Germline assignment: CDR1 SGHTA and CDR2 FQGTGA. The CDR3 sequence is CASSFFLRRGATEAFF.

This clonotype is labeled medium-sized based on frequency. This sequence joins TRBV20-1 and TRBJ1-1; TCRdb indicates TRBD1, and absent DNA this call remains unverified. CDR3 size: 12 residues. Germline loops: CDR1 DFQATT, CDR2 SNEGSKA (reference sequence). The chain's CDR3 is CSARTGDTEAFF.

This sequence joins TRBV6-5 and TRBJ2-2. The CDR3 sequence is 13 residues long. In germline, CDR1 is MNHEY, CDR2 SVGAGI. CDR3 region: CASSYRVTGELFF.

The V call is TRBV29-1, the J call TRBJ2-1; TCRdb's D gene call, TRBD2, goes unchecked for lack of DNA. This CDR3 has 16 residues. Germline values: CDR1 SQVTM, CDR2 ANQGSEA. CDR3 amino acids: CSVEEFQHLRHNEQFF.

V gene TRBV7-9 combines with J gene TRBJ2-1; TCRdb's assignment of TRBD1 cannot be checked, as there is no DNA. Germline V lookup: CDR1 SEHNR, CDR2 FQNEAQ (reference sequence). The CDR3 is made up of 16 amino acids. This chain's CDR3 is CASSPPGRTGVNEQFF.

J is TRBJ2-1 and V is TRBV6-5. The CDR3 is 15 residues long. Germline V gives CDR1 MNHEY, CDR2 SVGAGI. CDR3 loop: CASSYSGGPYNEQFF.

The CDR3 loop reads CASSDGTGLEQYF. The rearrangement joins TRBV7-6 to TRBJ2-7; without DNA, the TCRdb call of TRBD1 cannot be checked. The CDR3 has 13 residues. Germline assignment: CDR1 SGHVS and CDR2 FNYEAQ. The complete variable domain, with remaining parts taken from reference TRBV7-6 and TRBJ2-7, reads GAGVSQSPRYKVTKRGQDVALRCDPISGHVSLYWYRQALGQGPEFLTYFNYEAQQDKSGLPNDRFSAERPEGSISTLTIQRTEQRDSAMYRCASSDGTGLEQYFGPGTRLTVT.

CDR3 loop: CASGEAIGESGELFF. The rearrangement links TRBV6-1 to TRBJ2-2; TCRdb calls TRBD2, which cannot be checked without DNA. Germline V gene sequence: CDR1 MNHNS, CDR2 SASEGT. The CDR3 is 15 amino acids.

The rearrangement uses TRBV4-2 and TRBJ2-3; TCRdb lists TRBD1, though no DNA is available to test this call. The length of the CDR3 is 19 residues. The germline gives CDR1 LGHNA, CDR2 YNFKEQ. CDR3 region: CASSQGRIRGGETTDTQYF.

The chain has TRBV28 and TRBJ2-5; TCRdb returns TRBD2, unconfirmable since there is no DNA. Germline V gene lookup returns CDR1 MDHEN and CDR2 SYDVKM. The CDR3 loop spans 17 amino acids. CDR3 loop: CASSFYSELAGSGTQYF.

The chain's CDR3 is CASSASGRKSSNEQFF. The chain uses TRBV5-1 and TRBJ2-1; lacking DNA, the TRBD2 call made by TCRdb goes unchecked. This CDR3 comprises 16 residues. Germline lookup yields CDR1 SGHRS and CDR2 YFSETQ.

The rearrangement uses TRBV24-1 and TRBJ1-5; TCRdb calls TRBD1, which cannot be checked without DNA. Germline values: CDR1 KGHDR, CDR2 SFDVKD. This CDR3 is 14 amino acids long. The CDR3 protein is CATSRGKNNQPQHF.

The chain couples TRBV6-2 or TRBV6-3 to TRBJ2-1. Germline V gene sequence: CDR1 MNHEY, CDR2 SVGEGT. The CDR3 is made up of 14 amino acids. This CDR3 is CASSLRTIYNEQFF.

The J gene is TRBJ2-1, the V gene TRBV23-1; the TCRdb call, TRBD1, lacks DNA for checking. TRBV23-1 is treated as an ORF (open reading frame) with a function not yet certain. CDR3 length: 11 residues. The CDR3 loop reads CASSFGQGQFF.

The CDR3 protein is CSARGEASDEQYF. This chain connects TRBV29-1 to TRBJ2-7; checking the TCRdb D call of TRBD1 is not possible without DNA. This CDR3 comprises 13 residues. Looked up from germline, CDR1 is SQVTM and CDR2 is ANQGSEA.

This CDR3 is CASSDRTQETQYF. This chain connects TRBV28 to TRBJ2-5; as DNA is missing, the TRBD1 call by TCRdb cannot be tested. The CDR3 is made up of 13 amino acids. Germline V gene data show CDR1 as MDHEN and CDR2 as SYDVKM. Combining the CDR3 with reference TRBV28 and TRBJ2-5 gives the whole variable domain DVKVTQSSRYLVKRTGEKVFLECVQDMDHENMFWYRQDPGLGLRLIYFSYDVKMKEKGDIPEGYSVSREKKERFSLILESASTNQTSMYLCASSDRTQETQYFGPGTRLLVL.

CDR3 loop: CAWRAISYEQYF. The chain couples TRBV30 to TRBJ2-7. CDR1 and CDR2 from the germline V gene are GTSNPN and SVGIG (reference sequence). CDR3 size: 12 residues. The variable domain in full, with the rest retrieved from reference TRBV30 and TRBJ2-7, is SQTIHQWPATLVQPVGSPLSLECTVEGTSNPNLYWYRQAAGRGLQLLFYSVGIGQISSEVPQNLSASRPQDRQFILSSKKLLLSDSGFYLCAWRAISYEQYFGPGTRLTVT.

The chain employs TRBV4-3 and TRBJ2-5; with no DNA, the TCRdb D assignment of TRBD2 cannot be verified. The length of the CDR3 is 16 residues. The V gene's germline CDR1 is LGHNA and CDR2 YSLEER. CDR3 amino acids: CASSLGLAGGQETQYF.

The gene calls are TRBV7-6 and TRBJ1-2; TCRdb names TRBD1, which stays unverified in the absence of DNA. Germline V CDR1 and CDR2: SGHVS, FNYEAQ. CDR3 size: 16 residues. The CDR3 loop is CASSLDGTGSYYGYTF.

The chain combines TRBV20-1 with TRBJ2-1; the TRBD2 assignment by TCRdb is unverifiable without DNA. The CDR3 is 17 residues long. The germline gives CDR1 DFQATT, CDR2 SNEGSKA (reference sequence). This CDR3 is CSATSSGRAVSYNEQFF.

The chain carries TRBV29-1 and TRBJ2-3; TCRdb proposes TRBD1, but this gene call is untestable without DNA. The CDR3 runs 14 residues. Germline CDR1 reads SQVTM; CDR2 reads ANQGSEA. CDR3 residues: CSVEGRGRTDTQYF.

The chain has TRBV7-3 and TRBJ2-5; lacking DNA, the TRBD1 call made by TCRdb goes unchecked. Germline CDR1 SGHTA, CDR2 FQGTGA. This CDR3 is built from 12 residues. CDR3 sequence reads: CASSLNGGDQYF.

The chain uses TRBV7-9 and TRBJ2-5; TCRdb calls TRBD2, which cannot be checked without DNA. The CDR3 loop spans 15 amino acids. Looked up from germline, CDR1 is SEHNR and CDR2 is FQNEAQ (reference sequence). The CDR3 loop is CASSLDPSGAWTQYF.

V is TRBV20-1 and J is TRBJ1-1; with no DNA, the TCRdb D assignment of TRBD1 cannot be verified. Germline CDR1 is DFQATT and CDR2 is SNEGSKA (reference sequence). This CDR3 contains 13 residues. CDR3 in amino acids: CSARGYRDFEAFF.

This chain uses TRBV7-6 with TRBJ1-4; the TCRdb D gene call, TRBD1, has no DNA to confirm it. Per the germline V gene, CDR1 is SGHVS and CDR2 is FNYEAQ. The CDR3 has 15 residues. CDR3 sequence reads: CASSPRDRPNEKLFF.

V usage is TRBV10-3 and J usage is TRBJ2-1. This CDR3 spans 13 amino acids. Germline V gene sequence: CDR1 ENHRY, CDR2 SYGVKD. CDR3 amino acids: CAISEGADPEQFF.

The J gene is TRBJ2-1, the V gene TRBV6-6; TCRdb selects TRBD2, and the lack of DNA leaves this call unchecked. CDR1 is MNHNY and CDR2 is SVGAGI in the germline V gene (reference sequence). The CDR3 has 14 amino acids. The chain's CDR3 is CASSYQTSYNEQFF.

The gene calls are TRBV24-1 and TRBJ2-2; absent DNA, TCRdb's TRBD1 call cannot be checked. There are 15 residues in the CDR3. Per the germline V gene, CDR1 is KGHDR and CDR2 is SFDVKD. The CDR3 protein is CATSFGGADTGELFF.

This chain joins TRBV19 and TRBJ2-7. This CDR3 spans 15 amino acids. Germline values: CDR1 LNHDA, CDR2 SQIVND (reference sequence). CDR3 residues: CASSIHVVSSYEQYF.

The rearrangement uses TRBV6-2 or TRBV6-3 and TRBJ2-3. The CDR3 consists of 17 residues. The germline gives CDR1 MNHEY, CDR2 SVGEGT. The CDR3 sequence is CASSSNDGSWVLDTQYF.